These 24 T cell receptor beta chains originate from one sample sequenced in a study of blood T cell repertoires in COVID-19. The data were produced by immunoSEQ multiplex PCR, yet TCRdb's version contains in-frame clones alone and is incomplete. Of 61,000 or so clones detected, almost 90% appear once; the ten largest clones hold about 18%. The source material was peripheral blood. The receptors here all came from a woman aged 80 or over with active COVID-19.

The rearrangement uses TRBV14 and TRBJ2-5; 11 bases match TRBD2. Germline V lookup: CDR1 SGHDN, CDR2 FVKESK. The CDR3 runs to 15 residues. V was clipped by 2 bases and J by 2 bases; unmatched bases: 1. The CDR3 DNA sequence: TGTGCCAGCAGCCAACGACTAGCGGGGCAAGAGACCCAGTACTTC. It encodes CASSQRLAGQETQYF.

The genes are TRBV11-2 and TRBJ2-7; 8 bases map to TRBD1. The CDR3 is made up of 15 amino acids. V lost 4 bases and J lost 0; bases outside the gene matches: 5. From germline, CDR1 is SGHAT and CDR2 FQNNGV. The CDR3 loop is CASSSWDRSSYEQYF. The CDR3 DNA sequence: TGTGCCAGCAGCTCCTGGGACAGGAGCTCCTACGAGCAGTACTTC. The variable domain in full, completed from reference TRBV11-2 and TRBJ2-7, reads EAGVAQSPRYKIIEKRQSVAFWCNPISGHATLYWYQQILGQGPKLLIQFQNNGVVDDSQLPKDRFSAERLKGVDSTLKIQPAKLEDSAVYLCASSSWDRSSYEQYFGPGTRLTVT.

The rearrangement uses TRBV7-6 and TRBJ2-2, with D possibly being TRBD2 (7 bases). Germline values: CDR1 SGHVS, CDR2 FNYEAQ. The ends were cut back, 5 bases at V and 5 bases at J, with 21 bases in the middle. This CDR3 has 17 residues. Here the CDR3 reads CASSPPVWRGGTGELFF. The CDR3 DNA follows: TGTGCCAGCAGCCCCCCCGTTTGGAGGGGGGGGACCGGGGAGCTGTTTTTT.

This chain links TRBV10-1 with TRBJ1-1; TRBD1 aligns across 7 bases. The V and J ends lost 9 bases and 5 bases, in that order; junction bases with no gene match: 12. CDR3 length equals 14 residues. CDR1 WNHNN and CDR2 SYGVQD come from the germline V gene (reference sequence). CDR3 sequence (DNA): TGCGCCAGACCCCCACCGACAGGGCGGACTGAAGCTTTCTTT. This gives the protein CARPPPTGRTEAFF.

CDR3 bases: TGTGCCAGCAGCTTAGATAGGGGGCAGGGTGGAAACACCATATATTTT. Translated: CASSLDRGQGGNTIYF. J is TRBJ1-3 and V is TRBV7-2; 7 bases agree with TRBD1. This CDR3 has 16 amino acids. Trimming took 1 base from V and 3 from J; bases not matched to a gene: 6. The germline gives CDR1 SGHTA, CDR2 FQGNSA.

The chain links TRBV7-2 to TRBJ2-1; 7 bases match TRBD2. The ends lost 2 bases at V and 2 bases at J; junction bases unmatched: 3. Germline V CDR1 and CDR2: SGHTA, FQGNSA. This CDR3 spans 15 amino acids. CDR3 region: CASSLLAGAYNEQFF. CDR3 coding DNA: TGTGCCAGCAGCTTATTGGCGGGGGCCTACAATGAGCAGTTCTTC.

This clone was recorded a few times. J is TRBJ1-2 and V is TRBV28, with a tentative D call TRBD1 (6 bases). V was pared by 5 bases and J by 4 bases, with 14 bases between. Germline CDR1 reads MDHEN; CDR2 reads SYDVKM. CDR3 length equals 14 residues. Here the CDR3 reads CASSPGQRVYGYTF. For the CDR3, the DNA is TGTGCCAGCAGTCCTGGACAGAGAGTCTATGGCTACACCTTC.

The chain combines TRBV7-6 with TRBJ2-3; TRBD2 aligns across 8 bases. The CDR3 spans 16 residues. The trim removed 1 base at V and 1 base at J, leaving 4 bases unmatched. The V gene's germline CDR1 is SGHVS and CDR2 FNYEAQ. CDR3 protein: CASSLDGRGGTDTQYF. CDR3 bases: TGTGCCAGCAGCTTAGATGGGCGGGGGGGCACAGATACGCAGTATTTT.

This sequence joins TRBV3-1 (or the pseudogene TRBV3-2) and TRBJ1-6, with D possibly TRBD1 on 5 matching bases. V lost 0 bases to trimming and J lost 7 bases, with 10 bases between them. The CDR3 is 15 amino acids. Germline V CDR1 and CDR2: LGHDT, YNNKEL (reference sequence). This CDR3 reads CASSQDPGLNSPLHF. CDR3 sequence (DNA): TGTGCCAGCAGCCAAGATCCAGGGCTAAATTCACCCCTCCACTTT.

For the CDR3, the DNA is TGCAGCGTTGGGGCGCTAGCGGGGCCCACAGATACGCAGTATTTT. This encodes CSVGALAGPTDTQYF. V usage is TRBV29-1 and J usage is TRBJ2-3; 9 nucleotides line up with TRBD2. CDR3 size: 15 residues. The germline gives CDR1 SQVTM, CDR2 ANQGSEA. The V gene end was trimmed by 4 bases and the J gene end by 2 bases; junction bases not matched to a gene: 7.

V gene TRBV30 combines with J gene TRBJ2-7; D may be TRBD2 (7 bases). CDR3 length: 12 residues. Trimming pared 8 bases from V and 7 bases from J, leaving 18 bases between. Germline V gene data show CDR1 as GTSNPN and CDR2 as SVGIG (reference sequence). CDR3 region: CAGRGPAGEQYF. The CDR3 DNA follows: TGTGCCGGGCGGGGGCCCGCGGGAGAGCAGTACTTC.

V is TRBV2 and J is TRBJ1-2; possibly TRBD1 for D (6 bases). Germline V lookup: CDR1 SNHLY, CDR2 FYNNEI. This CDR3 contains 13 residues. The ends were cut back, 5 bases at V and 2 bases at J, with 9 bases in the middle. The CDR3 protein is CASSSGQNYGYTF. The CDR3 nucleotides read TGTGCCAGCAGTTCCGGACAGAACTATGGCTACACCTTC.

This chain links TRBV7-2 with TRBJ2-7; no definite D call. Germline V gives CDR1 SGHTA, CDR2 FQGNSA. This CDR3 has 15 residues. Trimming shortened V by 2 bases and J by 6 bases, and 17 bases separated the two germline ends. The CDR3 bases are TGTGCCAGCAGCTTAAGTCGGTCTCATGCTGGCGAGCAGTACTTC. It codes for CASSLSRSHAGEQYF.

The table lists this clone with a count of one. The chain is built from TRBV6-2 or TRBV6-3 and TRBJ2-7; 10 bases line up with TRBD2. Germline CDR1 and CDR2: MNHEY and SVGEGT. The CDR3 sequence is 15 residues long. Losses at the gene ends were 5 bases for V and 3 bases for J; bases not matched to a gene: 7. The CDR3 sequence: CASSLQRGGNYEQYF. CDR3 DNA sequence: TGTGCCAGCAGTCTCCAGCGGGGGGGTAACTACGAGCAGTACTTC.

The V gene is TRBV5-4, the J gene TRBJ2-7; 9 positions agree with TRBD2. This CDR3 has 15 residues. Germline loops: CDR1 SGHNT, CDR2 YYREEE (reference sequence). The V segment lost 3 bases and the J segment 4 bases; nucleotides outside the gene matches: 8. CDR3 loop: CASSSAGGTKYEQYF. The CDR3 region has the DNA TGTGCCAGCAGCTCCGCGGGGGGGACTAAGTACGAGCAGTACTTC. The full variable domain, rest sourced from reference TRBV5-4 and TRBJ2-7, is ETGVTQSPTHLIKTRGQQVTLRCSSQSGHNTVSWYQQALGQGPQFIFQYYREEENGRGNFPPRFSGLQFPNYSSELNVNALELDDSALYLCASSSAGGTKYEQYFGPGTRLTVT.

V and J are TRBV6-5 and TRBJ2-1; no reliable D call. V was pared by 0 bases and J by 2 bases, with 8 bases between. Germline V gene sequence: CDR1 MNHEY, CDR2 SVGAGI. The length of the CDR3 is 15 residues. For the CDR3, the DNA is TGTGCCAGCAGTTACTCGGGCTCCCCCTACAATGAGCAGTTCTTC. It yields the protein CASSYSGSPYNEQFF.

The V gene is TRBV5-4, the J gene TRBJ2-7; D unresolved. The CDR3 is 15 amino acids. Germline V gene lookup returns CDR1 SGHNT and CDR2 YYREEE (reference sequence). Trimming shortened V by 3 bases and J by 0 bases, and 13 bases separated the two germline ends. The CDR3 loop is CASSSPTLLSYEQYF. CDR3 coding DNA: TGTGCCAGCAGCTCGCCGACACTCCTCTCCTACGAGCAGTACTTC.

V usage is TRBV15 and J usage is TRBJ2-3; D possibly corresponds to TRBD2 (5 bases). This CDR3 is 17 amino acids long. Germline CDR1 and CDR2: LNHNV and YYDKDF (reference sequence). Trimming took off 1 base at V and 2 bases at J, with 16 bases between the two ends. CDR3 coding DNA: TGTGCCACCAGCAGAGGGGTGTTAAGCGGAGACACAGATACGCAGTATTTT. Translation: CATSRGVLSGDTDTQYF.

This clone showed up just a few times. This chain joins TRBV18 and TRBJ2-7; D unclear. Trimming left V 0 bases short and J 1 base short, with 7 bases between. The CDR3 is 14 amino acids. CDR1 is KGHSH, CDR2 LQKENI, per germline. CDR3 in DNA: TGTGCCAGCTCACCACCCGGGTCATCCTACGAGCAGTACTTC. Translation gives CASSPPGSSYEQYF. The full variable domain, its missing parts supplied by reference TRBV18 and TRBJ2-7, is NAGVMQNPRHLVRRRGQEARLRCSPMKGHSHVYWYRQLPEEGLKFMVYLQKENIIDESGMPKERFSAEFPKEGPSILRIQQVVRGDSAAYFCASSPPGSSYEQYFGPGTRLTVT.

The CDR3 coding sequence is TGCAGTGCTACTCCCAACTATGGCTACACCTTC. Its protein product is CSATPNYGYTF. The chain recombines TRBV20-1 with TRBJ1-2; D not resolved. Germline CDR1 DFQATT, CDR2 SNEGSKA (reference sequence). The CDR3 spans 11 residues. Trimming took off 4 bases at V and 2 bases at J, with 5 bases between the two ends.

The V and J genes are TRBV2 and TRBJ2-5; possible D gene TRBD1, 7 bases. The CDR3 has 13 residues. V was clipped by 3 bases and J by 4 bases, with 9 bases between them. CDR1 and CDR2 (germline): SNHLY, FYNNEI. CDR3 DNA sequence: TGTGCCAGCAGTGAGCAGGGGGGAGAGACCCAGTACTTC. Translating it yields CASSEQGGETQYF.

The CDR3 nucleotides are TGTGCCAGCAGCCCGACAGGGAACTATGGCTACACCTTC. Amino acid sequence: CASSPTGNYGYTF. The J gene is TRBJ1-2, the V gene TRBV6-6, with 7 bases lining up with TRBD1. The length of the CDR3 is 13 residues. Trimming took 6 bases from V and 2 from J; bases not matched to a gene: 3. Looked up from germline, CDR1 is MNHNY and CDR2 is SVGAGI (reference sequence).

The CDR3: CASSLIGATYEQYF. CDR3 coding DNA: TGTGCCAGCAGTTTAATAGGGGCCACCTACGAGCAGTACTTC. V usage is TRBV27 and J usage is TRBJ2-7, with D perhaps matching TRBD1 (5 bases). Germline assignment: CDR1 MNHEY and CDR2 SMNVEV (reference sequence). The CDR3 has 14 residues. Trimming stripped 2 bases from V and 2 bases from J, with 10 bases between.

This clone occurred once. The rearrangement uses TRBV18 and TRBJ1-4; D remains ambiguous. This CDR3 is built from 15 residues. CDR1 and CDR2 (germline): KGHSH, LQKENI. V gave up 3 bases and J gave up 5 bases, with 13 bases separating them. The CDR3 protein is CASSPNFAGNEKLFF. Written as DNA, the CDR3 is TGTGCCAGCTCACCGAATTTCGCGGGGAATGAAAAACTGTTTTTT.